Listed below are T cell receptor beta chains from one sample, sequenced in a study of cytomegalovirus exposure and HLA in healthy donors. Clones were read by immunoSEQ multiplex PCR, and TCRdb kept only the in-frame ones, dropping some. Of about 200,000 clones in the sample, roughly 80% are singletons; the top ten hold roughly 3.2%. Input material: PBMCs. The receptors derive from a man in his forties in good health and CMV-seropositive. CDR3s include the opening cysteine and the closing phenylalanine or tryptophan. A D gene is named only where the DNA matches it firmly. Clone size is stated in some rows and not others, as once, few, many or a class when expanded.

size	D	V	J	DNA	CDR3
once	.	TRBV5-1	TRBJ2-7	TGTGCCAGCACCCCGACAGGAGCCTACGAGCAGTACTTC	CASTPTGAYEQYF
once	.	TRBV19	TRBJ2-2	TGTGCCAGTGGAAAGACGGGGTTATTCACCGGGGAGCTGTTTTTT	CASGKTGLFTGELFF
.	TRBD2	TRBV19	TRBJ2-1	TGTGCCAGTAGGAAATTAAAGGGACTAGCGGGAGGGGGGCTCCGATACAATGAGCAGTTCTTC	CASRKLKGLAGGGLRYNEQFF
.	TRBD2	TRBV7-9	TRBJ2-1	TGTGCCAGCCGAGCGGGAGCGAGCAATGAGCAGTTCTTC	CASRAGASNEQFF
.	TRBD1	TRBV27	TRBJ2-3	TGTGCCAGCACTTCCCGAGGGGGCCCAGATACGCAGTATTTT	CASTSRGGPDTQYF
.	TRBD1	TRBV2	TRBJ1-1	TGTGCCAGCAACCCCCTCTCGACAGGGTTAGTTGAAGCTTTCTTT	CASNPLSTGLVEAFF
.	TRBD1	TRBV18	TRBJ2-7	TGTGCCAGCTCACCAACAGGGGGATCGTCCTACGAGCAGTACTTC	CASSPTGGSSYEQYF
.	.	TRBV5-4	TRBJ2-7	TGTGCCAGCAGCCCCCGGGACATTTTAGGCGAGCAGTACTTC	CASSPRDILGEQYF
.	.	TRBV7-2	TRBJ1-5	TGTGCCAGCAGCTCGCAGGGGTCAGCAGGCAATCAGCCCCAGCATTTT	CASSSQGSAGNQPQHF
.	TRBD1	TRBV19	TRBJ1-5	TGTGCCAGTGGGACGGGACAGGGGGAACCTAGCAATCAGCCCCAGCATTTT	CASGTGQGEPSNQPQHF
.	.	TRBV7-9	TRBJ2-7	TGTGCCAGCAGCTTAGGTCCCGACGAGCAGTACTTC	CASSLGPDEQYF
.	.	TRBV19	TRBJ1-2	TGTGCCAGTAGTCCCGACAGATGGGGAAACTATGGCTACACCTTC	CASSPDRWGNYGYTF
few	TRBD1	TRBV10-3	TRBJ1-5	TGTGCCATCAGTGTGGGACAGAATCAGCCCCAGCATTTT	CAISVGQNQPQHF
.	TRBD1	TRBV9	TRBJ1-2	TGTGCCAGCAGCGGACCGAGAGACAGGGGGCGAAGTGGCTATGGCTACACCTTC	CASSGPRDRGRSGYGYTF
few	.	TRBV4-3	TRBJ2-7	TGCGCCAGCAGCCAAGATTTGAGTCGCTCCTACGAGCAGTACTTC	CASSQDLSRSYEQYF
once	.	TRBV7-8	TRBJ2-1	TGTGCCAGCAGCTTTCAGAGGGTCTATGAGCAGTTCTTC	CASSFQRVYEQFF
.	.	TRBV19	TRBJ1-4	TGTGCCAGTAGTGTCGGTTCGGGAAAACTGTTTTTT	CASSVGSGKLFF
once	TRBD1	TRBV5-1	TRBJ1-2	TGCGCCAGCAGCTTGGAAGGGGGCCCCTTTAGATCCTTCCGAATCTATGGCTACACCTTC	CASSLEGGPFRSFRIYGYTF
few	TRBD1	TRBV6-1	TRBJ2-7	TGTGCCAGCAGGGGGGGACAGGGAAGTAAGTACTTC	CASRGGQGSKYF
.	.	TRBV5-1	TRBJ2-7	TGCGCCAGCAGCACGTTTGGGGACACGACCTACGAGCAGTACTTC	CASSTFGDTTYEQYF
.	.	TRBV25-1	TRBJ2-7	TGTGCCAGCAGTGAATATGGAAGGGGTTCATACGAGCAGTACTTC	CASSEYGRGSYEQYF
.	.	TRBV5-1	TRBJ2-1	TGCGCCAGCAGCTTTGGCGGGACTTCCTCCTACAATGAGCAGTTCTTC	CASSFGGTSSYNEQFF
.	TRBD2	TRBV5-4	TRBJ2-1	TGTGCCAGCAGCGGGGGGACTAGCGGGAGCAATGAGCAGTTCTTC	CASSGGTSGSNEQFF
.	.	TRBV6-1	TRBJ1-5	TGTGCCAGCAGCACTAAGGGGAATCAGCCCCAGCATTTT	CASSTKGNQPQHF
.	.	TRBV10-3	TRBJ2-7	TGTGCCATCAGTGACCGGAGGGATGGGGACGAGCAGTACTTC	CAISDRRDGDEQYF
few	TRBD2	TRBV7-3	TRBJ2-3	TGTGCCAGCAGCTTAGACGGGAGGGCCTCGGATACGCAGTATTTT	CASSLDGRASDTQYF
.	TRBD1	TRBV13	TRBJ1-3	TGTGCCAACGCCGACAGGGTCCCTGGAAACACCATATATTTT	CANADRVPGNTIYF
.	.	TRBV21-1	TRBJ2-1	TGTGCCAGCAGCACCAGGACAGGGGCGAGCAATGAGCAGTTCTTC	CASSTRTGASNEQFF
.	TRBD1	TRBV18	TRBJ1-2	TGTGCCAGCTCACCAAATATTACACCGGGACAGCTATATGGCTACACCTTC	CASSPNITPGQLYGYTF
.	TRBD2	TRBV7-6	TRBJ2-1	TGTGCCAGCAGCTTAGAGATAGCGGGGGGCCGGGCTTCCTACAATGAGCAGTTCTTC	CASSLEIAGGRASYNEQFF
.	.	TRBV7-6	TRBJ1-6	TGTGCCAGCAGCCGACAGGAGAATAATTCGCCCCTCCACTTT	CASSRQENNSPLHF
.	TRBD2	TRBV29-1	TRBJ2-7	TGCAGCGTTGCCGGACTAGCGGGACGCTCCTACGAGCAGTACTTC	CSVAGLAGRSYEQYF
.	.	TRBV6-1	TRBJ2-7	TGTGCCAGCAGTGATTTCGGAGCTAGCTCCTACGAGCAGTACTTC	CASSDFGASSYEQYF
.	TRBD2	TRBV9	TRBJ2-5	TGTGCCAGCAGCCCCGAGCGGGGGGTTCGAGAGACCCAGTACTTC	CASSPERGVRETQYF
.	TRBD2	TRBV7-2	TRBJ2-1	TGTGCCAGCAGCACGAGGACTAGCCCGGAGCAGTTCTTC	CASSTRTSPEQFF
.	TRBD2	TRBV9	TRBJ2-7	TGTGCCAGCAGCGTAGGCTCTCTAGCGGGAGGGCCTTTTGGCGAGCAGTACTTC	CASSVGSLAGGPFGEQYF
once	.	TRBV10-3	TRBJ2-5	TGTGCCATCATGGGAGACCAAGAGACCCAGTACTTC	CAIMGDQETQYF
.	.	TRBV7-2	TRBJ2-7	TGTGCCAGCAGCCAGGGTGGGACTGGGCCCTACGAGCAGTACTTC	CASSQGGTGPYEQYF
.	.	TRBV7-2	TRBJ1-2	TGTGCCAGCAGCTTAGATCCGGGGTGGAGACTGCATGGCTACACCTTC	CASSLDPGWRLHGYTF
.	.	TRBV7-2	TRBJ2-2	TGTGCCAGCAGCTCCGAAGGACTGAGGTATTCCGGGGAGCTGTTTTTT	CASSSEGLRYSGELFF
.	.	TRBV5-1	TRBJ1-5	TGCGCCAGCAGCCCCGACGGGGAATTCAATCAGCCCCAGCATTTT	CASSPDGEFNQPQHF
.	.	TRBV16	TRBJ1-5	TGTGCCAGCAGCCAATTGGGCAGGGGTAGCAATCAGCCCCAGCATTTT	CASSQLGRGSNQPQHF
.	.	TRBV28	TRBJ1-1	TGTGCCAGCAGATACAGGGCGAGGAACACTGAAGCTTTCTTT	CASRYRARNTEAFF
.	.	TRBV7-7	TRBJ2-5	TGTGCCAGCAGCTTATCTTTGGGGCCTCTGGAGACCCAGTACTTC	CASSLSLGPLETQYF
few	.	TRBV6-5	TRBJ2-1	TGTGCCAGCAGTTCGTCCTGGGAGAGCCCTAACAATGAGCAGTTCTTC	CASSSSWESPNNEQFF
.	TRBD1	TRBV19	TRBJ1-2	TGTGCCAGTAGTTTCCGGACAGGGGGTAAAACTAACTATGGCTACACCTTC	CASSFRTGGKTNYGYTF
.	.	TRBV27	TRBJ1-2	TGTGCCAGCAGTTCCTCCGGGTCAAAAGGGGATGGCTACACCTTC	CASSSSGSKGDGYTF
.	.	TRBV9	TRBJ2-3	TGTGCCAGCAGCGTAGCGGGGGGCAGTACAGATACGCAGTATTTT	CASSVAGGSTDTQYF
.	.	TRBV27	TRBJ1-2	TGTGCCAGCAGTTTGGGGGGTAACTATGGCTACACCTTC	CASSLGGNYGYTF
.	TRBD2	TRBV4-2	TRBJ2-1	TGTGCCAGCAGCCAACCCTTGGGGCTAGCGGGGGATTCGGATGAGCAGTTCTTC	CASSQPLGLAGDSDEQFF
.	.	TRBV10-3	TRBJ2-7	TGTGCCATCAGTGAGATTGGCTTAGGACAGAGCTCCTACGAGCAGTACTTC	CAISEIGLGQSSYEQYF
few	.	TRBV6-5	TRBJ1-1	TGTGCCAGCAGTTACTCCGGAGTGAACACTGAAGCTTTCTTT	CASSYSGVNTEAFF
.	TRBD1	TRBV19	TRBJ1-5	TGTGCCACTCAACCCAAGGGGGCGGGCAATCAGCCCCAGCATTTT	CATQPKGAGNQPQHF